This TCR beta chain was profiled in a study of T cell repertoires in cytomegalovirus infection. Study details: Both CMV infection and a matching HLA type were indicated by public TCR beta signatures.

V shed 9 bases, J shed 4 bases, and the junction held 3 bases outside the gene matches. This CDR3 comprises 13 residues. CDR1 and CDR2 (germline): SGHVS, FQNEAQ. A single record per CDR3 protein comes from TCRdb applying MiXCR to the reads. This table holds around 310,000 distinct CDR3 sequences, roughly 29% found once. This clonotype was counted many times. Its antigen is not identified. Study-level points and caveats: In two of eight donors, the top clonotype was HLA-C-restricted CMV-specific.

The starting material was cultured PBMCs, obtained from culture after CMV antigen stimulation. The gene calls are TRBV7-8 and TRBJ2-3; 11 bases agree with TRBD2. The source of this sequence is a human donor in good health (CMV status not recorded). Some clones in this sample may be carry-over from other donors' samples. For the CDR3, the DNA is TGTGCCAGTAGCGGGGGGGCTCCAGATACGCAGTATTTT. Translation gives CASSGGAPDTQYF.